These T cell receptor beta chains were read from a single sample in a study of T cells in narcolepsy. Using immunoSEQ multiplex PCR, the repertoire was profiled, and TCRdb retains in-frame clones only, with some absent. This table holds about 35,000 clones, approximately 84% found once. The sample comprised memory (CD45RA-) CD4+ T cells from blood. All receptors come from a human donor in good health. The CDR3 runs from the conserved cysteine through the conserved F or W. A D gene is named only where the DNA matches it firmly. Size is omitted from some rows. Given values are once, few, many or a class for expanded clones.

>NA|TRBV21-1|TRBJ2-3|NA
NA
CASNPPVASGTPPDTQYF
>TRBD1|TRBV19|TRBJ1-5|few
TGTGCCAGTAGTGACCGGGACAGGGAGCAGCCCCAGCATTTT
CASSDRDREQPQHF
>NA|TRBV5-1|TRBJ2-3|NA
TGCGCCAGCAGCGGCGGAGAAGTTTACACAGATACGCAGTATTTT
CASSGGEVYTDTQYF
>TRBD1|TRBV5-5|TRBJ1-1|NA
TGTGCCAGCAGTAGGGACAGGGGGCTCACTGAAGCTTTCTTT
CASSRDRGLTEAFF
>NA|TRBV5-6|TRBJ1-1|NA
TGTGCCAGCAGCCTCCTACAGAGAAAGAACACTGAAGCTTTCTTT
CASSLLQRKNTEAFF
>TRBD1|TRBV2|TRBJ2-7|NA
TGTGCCAGCAGACGACAATTTACAGGGGGAGGCTCCTACGAGCAGTACTTC
CASRRQFTGGGSYEQYF
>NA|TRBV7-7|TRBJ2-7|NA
TGTGCCAGCAGCTTAAGGAGGGGGGACTACCCCTTCAAGAGTGAGCAGTACTTC
CASSLRRGDYPFKSEQYF
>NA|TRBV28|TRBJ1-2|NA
TGTGCCAGCAGTTTTCCGGGTGGTCAGAACTATGGCTACACCTTC
CASSFPGGQNYGYTF
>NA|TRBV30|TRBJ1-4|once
TGTGCCTGGAGTGTAACTACGGGGGTTGGAAAACTGTTTTTT
CAWSVTTGVGKLFF
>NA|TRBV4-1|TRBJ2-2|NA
TGCGCCAGCAGCCAAGGTAAGAACGCGAACACCGGGGAGCTGTTTTTT
CASSQGKNANTGELFF
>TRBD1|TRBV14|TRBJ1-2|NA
TGTGCCAGCAGCCCCCGTGGACAGGGGTCATATGGCTACACCTTC
CASSPRGQGSYGYTF
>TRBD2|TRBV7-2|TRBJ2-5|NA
TGTGCCAGCAGCTCTAGCGGGAGCCAAGAGACCCAGTACTTC
CASSSSGSQETQYF
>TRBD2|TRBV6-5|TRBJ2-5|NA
TGTGCCAGCAGTCAGAGCGGGGGCCGACAAGAGACCCAGTACTTC
CASSQSGGRQETQYF
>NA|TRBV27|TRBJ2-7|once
TGTGCCAGCAGTTTATCCCCCGCTCTCATTAAAACTAGAATCTACGAGCAGTACTTC
CASSLSPALIKTRIYEQYF
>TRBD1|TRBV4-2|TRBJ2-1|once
TGTGCCAGCACCCCCGGGACAGATTACAATGAGCAGTTCTTC
CASTPGTDYNEQFF
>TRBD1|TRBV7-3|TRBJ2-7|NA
TGTGCCAGCAGCTTAATGTCAGGGGGAACCTACGAGCAGTACTTC
CASSLMSGGTYEQYF
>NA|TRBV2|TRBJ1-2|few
TGTGCCAGCTACGAGCCACCGGCGGGGGGCTACACCTTC
CASYEPPAGGYTF
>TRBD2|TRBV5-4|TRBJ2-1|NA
TGTGCCAGCACACCACTAGCGGGAGGTCACAATGAGCAGTTCTTC
CASTPLAGGHNEQFF
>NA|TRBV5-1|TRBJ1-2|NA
TGCGCCAGCAGCTTGAGTACAGGGCTAGCTAACTATGGCTACACCTTC
CASSLSTGLANYGYTF
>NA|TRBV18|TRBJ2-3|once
TGTGCCAGCTCACCAATAGACAGGGGAGGGACGCAGTATTTT
CASSPIDRGGTQYF
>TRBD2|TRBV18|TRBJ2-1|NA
TGTGCCAGCTCACCACCGGGACTAGCGGGAGGCGGCTCCTACAATGAGCAGTTCTTC
CASSPPGLAGGGSYNEQFF
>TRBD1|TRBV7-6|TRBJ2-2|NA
TGTGCCAGCAGCTTAGAAGGGGGCAGTCGGACCGGGGAGCTGTTTTTT
CASSLEGGSRTGELFF
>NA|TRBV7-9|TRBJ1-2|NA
TGTGCCAGCAGCTTAGGGGGATTGGGCGGAGATAACTATGGCTACACCTTC
CASSLGGLGGDNYGYTF
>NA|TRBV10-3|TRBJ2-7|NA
TGTGCCTCTCATGGTCTTGAAACCTACGAGCAGTACTTC
CASHGLETYEQYF
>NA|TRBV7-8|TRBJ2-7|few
TGTGCCAGCAGGCCGACAGAACCCTACGAGCAGTACTTC
CASRPTEPYEQYF
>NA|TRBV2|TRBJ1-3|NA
TGTGCCAGCAGACAGGCTTCACGAACTAGCTCTGGAAACACCATATATTTT
CASRQASRTSSGNTIYF
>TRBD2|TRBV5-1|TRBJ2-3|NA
TGCGCCAGCAGCTTGGTCGGGGGGGCGAATACGCAGTATTTT
CASSLVGGANTQYF
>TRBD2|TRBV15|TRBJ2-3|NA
TGTGCCACCAGCAGAGGGGGGGGAGAAACAGATACGCAGTATTTT
CATSRGGGETDTQYF
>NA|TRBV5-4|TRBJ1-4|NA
TGTGCCAGCAGAACGTCTGGGAGTAATGAAAAACTGTTTTTT
CASRTSGSNEKLFF
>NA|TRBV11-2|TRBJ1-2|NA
TGTGCCAGCAGCTTAGGGGTCAGTACGTATGGCTACACCTTC
CASSLGVSTYGYTF
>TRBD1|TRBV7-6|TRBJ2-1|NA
TGTGCCAGCAGCTTAGGGGACAGGGGGGATAATGAGCAGTTCTTC
CASSLGDRGDNEQFF